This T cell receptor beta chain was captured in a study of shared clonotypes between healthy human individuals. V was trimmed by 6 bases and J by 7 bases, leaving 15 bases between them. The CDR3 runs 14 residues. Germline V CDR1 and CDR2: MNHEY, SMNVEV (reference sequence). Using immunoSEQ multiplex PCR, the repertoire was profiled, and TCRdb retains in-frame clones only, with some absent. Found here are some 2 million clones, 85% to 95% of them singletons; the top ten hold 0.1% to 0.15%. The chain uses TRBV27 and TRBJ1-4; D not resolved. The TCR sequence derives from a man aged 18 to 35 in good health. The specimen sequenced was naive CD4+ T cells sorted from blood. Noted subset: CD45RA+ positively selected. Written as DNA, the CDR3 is TGTGCCAGCAGGAGATATTCAGGTAGTGAAAAACTGTTTTTT. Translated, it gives CASRRYSGSEKLFF.